The present TCR beta chain was sequenced within a study of T cell changes during pregnancy in multiple sclerosis. The CDR3 contains 15 residues. Trimming stripped 4 bases from V and 4 bases from J, with 14 bases between. Germline loops: CDR1 WNHNN, CDR2 SYGVQD (reference sequence). This clone was recorded only once. The protocol was immunoSEQ multiplex PCR, while the TCRdb copy is restricted to in-frame clones and leaves out a portion. The sample lists about 68,000 clones, 75% to 95% occurring once. This TCR derives from a female donor with multiple sclerosis, enrolled in a pregnancy study. The sample here was peripheral blood, taken in the third trimester of pregnancy. The chain recombines TRBV10-1 with TRBJ2-1, with D possibly TRBD2 on 5 matching bases. CDR3 in amino acids: CASSVRDPEYNEQFF. The CDR3 bases are TGCGCCAGCAGTGTGAGGGATCCGGAATACAATGAGCAGTTCTTC.